A single sample gave rise to the 24 T cell receptor beta chains below, sequenced in a study of T cell changes during pregnancy in multiple sclerosis (dated by TCRdb to between 2018 and 2021). Library construction relied on the immunoSEQ multiplex PCR assay. TCRdb's version of the immuneACCESS table is confined to in-frame rearrangements and falls short of the full clone set. An unresolved V gene accounts for under half of the shortfall where checked; the remainder is of unknown origin. The sample table lists about 100,000 clones, approximately 90% of them with a count of one. The ten largest clones represent just under 2% of the sample. The material sequenced was peripheral blood, taken after pregnancy. The receptors were gathered from a female donor with multiple sclerosis, enrolled in a pregnancy study.

The chain has TRBV27 and TRBJ2-2; TRBD2 agrees at 13 bases. The CDR3 contains 19 residues. Germline CDR1 is MNHEY and CDR2 is SMNVEV (reference sequence). J gave up 0 bases and V 6 bases, and 10 bases lay outside the gene matches. The CDR3 loop reads CASRGDRLAGGTNTGELFF. The CDR3 DNA sequence: TGTGCCAGCAGGGGGGACCGACTAGCGGGAGGTACGAACACCGGGGAGCTGTTTTTT.

The V call is TRBV5-1, the J call TRBJ2-7; D perhaps matches TRBD1 (5 bases). Looked up from germline, CDR1 is SGHRS and CDR2 is YFSETQ. V lost 2 bases and J 6 bases, leaving 12 bases between the germline ends. CDR3 length: 13 residues. CDR3 region: CASSFWPQGEQYF. As DNA, the CDR3 is TGCGCCAGCAGCTTTTGGCCCCAGGGCGAGCAGTACTTC.

The rearrangement joins TRBV2 to TRBJ2-5; a weak D match, TRBD2 (6 bases). Trimming stripped 6 bases from V and 4 bases from J, with 15 bases between. Germline lookup yields CDR1 SNHLY and CDR2 FYNNEI. The CDR3 totals 14 residues. The CDR3 loop is CASRILVGGETQYF. Here the CDR3 DNA reads TGTGCCAGCAGGATTTTGGTGGGGGGAGAGACCCAGTACTTC.

The CDR3 DNA reads TGTGCCAGCAGTGACCCCGCCGGGGGGATCCACAATGAGCAGTTCTTC. This sequence encodes CASSDPAGGIHNEQFF. The chain links TRBV6-4 to TRBJ2-1; 7 positions match TRBD2. The trim removed 2 bases at V and 5 bases at J, leaving 9 bases unmatched. Germline values: CDR1 MRHNA, CDR2 SNTAGT. The CDR3 consists of 16 residues.

The chain couples TRBV7-9 to TRBJ1-1; D perhaps matches TRBD1 (6 bases). The CDR3 sequence is 14 residues long. CDR1 and CDR2 (germline): SEHNR, FQNEAQ (reference sequence). Trimming took 1 base from V and 5 from J, leaving 11 bases between them. In DNA, the CDR3 is TGTGCCAGCAGCTTAGTAGGGGGAGCGACTGAAGCTTTCTTT. Translation gives CASSLVGGATEAFF.

The sample holds a few counts of this clone. The V gene is TRBV7-9, the J gene TRBJ1-1, with a tentative D call TRBD1 (5 bases). Trimming pared 5 bases from V and 4 bases from J, leaving 11 bases between. The germline gives CDR1 SEHNR, CDR2 FQNEAQ (reference sequence). This CDR3 region has 13 residues. CDR3 in DNA: TGTGCCAGCAGCCGCGGAAGGGGCACTGAAGCTTTCTTT. Translated, it gives CASSRGRGTEAFF.

This clone has a single count. This chain joins TRBV9 and TRBJ2-7; no definite D call. V was trimmed by 0 bases and J by 3 bases, leaving 7 bases between them. The CDR3 loop spans 13 amino acids. The V gene's germline CDR1 is SGDLS and CDR2 YYNGEE. CDR3: CASSVAPSYEQYF. CDR3 nucleotides: TGTGCCAGCAGCGTAGCTCCCAGCTACGAGCAGTACTTC.

The chain has TRBV27 and TRBJ2-3; 10 bases are shared with TRBD2. Germline V gene sequence: CDR1 MNHEY, CDR2 SMNVEV (reference sequence). Trimming at V came to 2 bases and at J to 3 bases, leaving 11 bases not matched to a gene. The CDR3 is made up of 18 amino acids. The CDR3: CASSLGSSGSLRTDTQYF. The CDR3 region has the DNA TGTGCCAGCAGTTTAGGGTCTAGCGGGAGTCTCAGGACAGATACGCAGTATTTT.

In this sample, this clone turned up once. The rearrangement links TRBV21-1 to TRBJ1-1; the D segment call TRBD1 is taken from the table without a DNA check. TRBV21-1 counts as a pseudogene. The CDR3 is made up of 18 amino acids. CDR3 loop: CASSKAGRQGGLGTEAFF. The CDR3 DNA follows: TGTGCCAGCAGCAAAGCTGGGCGACAGGGGGGGCTGGGCACTGAAGCTTTCTTT.

The rearrangement joins TRBV6-5 to TRBJ2-7, with D perhaps matching TRBD1 (6 bases). The CDR3 length is 14 residues. With 5 bases removed from V and 6 bases from J, the gap between germline ends came to 17 bases. Germline values: CDR1 MNHEY, CDR2 SVGAGI. The CDR3 reads CASSPLKQGSEQYF. Here the CDR3 DNA reads TGTGCCAGCAGTCCCTTAAAACAGGGCTCCGAGCAGTACTTC.

The chain couples TRBV27 to TRBJ2-7; D possibly corresponds to TRBD2 (5 bases). V was shortened by 2 bases and J by 0 bases, with 8 bases between the two germline ends. The CDR3 covers 14 residues. The germline gives CDR1 MNHEY, CDR2 SMNVEV (reference sequence). The CDR3 nucleotides are TGTGCCAGCAGTTTAACCGGGGTCTCCTACGAGCAGTACTTC. Translation: CASSLTGVSYEQYF.

Here the CDR3 DNA reads TGTGCCAGCAGCGTATCTAGCGGGAGTGTTATCGGGGAGCTGTTTTTT. This sequence encodes CASSVSSGSVIGELFF. The J gene is TRBJ2-2, the V gene TRBV9; 10 bases line up with TRBD2. Germline loops: CDR1 SGDLS, CDR2 YYNGEE. The junction had 7 bases not matched to a gene; V was cut back by 1 base and J by 7 bases. The CDR3 sequence is 16 residues long.

The J gene is TRBJ1-1, the V gene TRBV28; tentatively, D is TRBD1 (6 bases). Germline V CDR1 and CDR2: MDHEN, SYDVKM. The CDR3 sequence is 14 residues long. V was cut by 7 bases and J by 5 bases, with 17 bases left in between. This CDR3 is CASIPRTAGTEAFF. CDR3 sequence (DNA): TGTGCCAGCATTCCCAGGACAGCGGGGACTGAAGCTTTCTTT.

This rearrangement joins TRBV29-1 to TRBJ1-2; tentatively, D is TRBD1 (6 bases). The V and J ends lost 4 bases and 6 bases respectively, with 18 bases between them. Germline CDR1 reads SQVTM; CDR2 reads ANQGSEA. The CDR3 runs 14 residues. As DNA, the CDR3 is TGCAGCGTTGGGTACTCTGGACAGTTAAATGGCTACACCTTC. Protein sequence: CSVGYSGQLNGYTF.

The chain joins TRBV7-9 to TRBJ1-1, with 9 bases aligning to TRBD1. After removal of 4 bases from V and 0 bases from J, the junction contained 3 bases not matched to a gene. CDR3 length: 15 amino acids. From germline, CDR1 is SEHNR and CDR2 FQNEAQ (reference sequence). In DNA, the CDR3 is TGTGCCAGCAGCTCAGGGACAGGGATGAACACTGAAGCTTTCTTT. Its translation is CASSSGTGMNTEAFF.

This chain uses TRBV2 with TRBJ2-7; 7 bases fit TRBD1. Germline V gene data show CDR1 as SNHLY and CDR2 as FYNNEI. V lost 7 bases to trimming and J lost 1 base; unmatched junction nucleotides: 7. The CDR3 is made up of 14 amino acids. This CDR3 reads CASTQQGPSYEQYF. The CDR3 DNA sequence: TGTGCCAGCACCCAACAGGGGCCATCCTACGAGCAGTACTTC.

This sequence joins TRBV6-6 and TRBJ1-2; TRBD1 matches 7 bases. The ends lost 6 bases at V and 5 bases at J; junction bases unmatched: 6. CDR3 length: 13 amino acids. Germline V gives CDR1 MNHNY, CDR2 SVGAGI (reference sequence). DNA of the CDR3: TGTGCCAGCAGCCGAGGACAGGAGTATGGCTACACCTTC. Its translation is CASSRGQEYGYTF.

V gene TRBV6-1 combines with J gene TRBJ2-7, with 9 bases lining up with TRBD1. V shed 7 bases, J shed 6 bases, and the junction held 4 bases outside the gene matches. The CDR3 runs 12 residues. Germline-derived CDR1 and CDR2 are MNHNS and SASEGT. The CDR3 sequence: CASNTGGSEQYF. Here the CDR3 DNA reads TGTGCCAGCAATACAGGGGGCAGCGAGCAGTACTTC.

This clone was picked up one time. This chain uses TRBV28 with TRBJ1-2; 8 positions agree with TRBD1. Looked up from germline, CDR1 is MDHEN and CDR2 is SYDVKM. The trim removed 5 bases at V and 5 bases at J, leaving 19 bases unmatched. There are 18 residues in the CDR3. CDR3 coding DNA: TGTGCCAGCAGTAGCAACGACCTCTGGGACAGGCAGTCGTATGGCTACACCTTC. This codes for CASSSNDLWDRQSYGYTF.

The count of this clone is one. This chain uses TRBV5-4 with TRBJ2-1; D call uncertain. V lost 3 bases, J lost 3 bases, and 13 bases lay in between. Germline CDR1 reads SGHNT; CDR2 reads YYREEE (reference sequence). The CDR3 totals 15 residues. The CDR3 sequence: CASSSPDSFYNEQFF. DNA for the CDR3: TGTGCCAGCAGCTCACCAGACTCGTTCTACAATGAGCAGTTCTTC. Complete variable domain (other parts from reference TRBV5-4 and TRBJ2-1): ETGVTQSPTHLIKTRGQQVTLRCSSQSGHNTVSWYQQALGQGPQFIFQYYREEENGRGNFPPRFSGLQFPNYSSELNVNALELDDSALYLCASSSPDSFYNEQFFGPGTRLTVL.

The rearrangement links TRBV5-8 to TRBJ1-3, with 9 bases matching TRBD1. V was pared by 4 bases and J by 3 bases, with 5 bases of the junction left unmatched. CDR3 length: 15 residues. CDR1 and CDR2 from the germline V gene are SGHTS and YDEGEE. The CDR3 DNA reads as TGTGCCAGCAGCGAAGGGACAGGGAGTGGAAACACCATATATTTT. Its protein product is CASSEGTGSGNTIYF.

The chain links TRBV6-6 to TRBJ1-5; 8 nucleotides align to TRBD1. Germline values: CDR1 MNHNY, CDR2 SVGAGI (reference sequence). The CDR3 length is 16 residues. V was pared by 0 bases and J by 7 bases, with 8 bases of the junction left unmatched. CDR3 DNA sequence: TGTGCCAGCAGTTACTCGAGCGACAGGGGCTACCAGCCCCAGCATTTT. Translating gives CASSYSSDRGYQPQHF.

Remarks on this clone: Sequence at one end of the junction differs from germline and may be a read error. J is TRBJ1-1 and V is TRBV7-9; TRBD1 agrees at 7 bases. Germline V gene data show CDR1 as SEHNR and CDR2 as FQNEAQ (reference sequence). The CDR3 contains 9 residues. The CDR3 protein is CASSAQGDF. The DNA of the CDR3 is TGTGCCAGCAGCGCTCAGGGGGACTTT.

The chain joins TRBV18 to TRBJ2-7, with 15 positions matching TRBD2. The germline CDR1 and CDR2 sequences are KGHSH and LQKENI. The CDR3 has 17 amino acids. Trimming cost V 0 bases and J 1 base; bases outside gene matches: 1. CDR3 in amino acids: CASSPPGLAGGSYEQYF. The CDR3 region has the DNA TGTGCCAGCTCACCACCTGGACTAGCGGGAGGGTCCTACGAGCAGTACTTC.